The clone carrying this T cell receptor beta chain was counted between two and nine times. Antigen specificity is unknown. The authors made TCR beta libraries by quantitative 5'-RACE with molecular barcodes. Each CDR3 protein is one row after TCRdb ran MiXCR on the 5' RACE reads. The sample yields about 320,000 distinct CDR3 sequences, 11% seen once. The CDR3 spans 13 residues. Per germline, CDR1 SQVTM and CDR2 ANQGSEA. V shed 6 bases and J shed 0 bases, with 9 bases lying between them. This sample stems from a study of CD8 T cells in ankylosing spondylitis. Regarding the study as a whole: Reported data indicate significant enrichment of disease-linked clones within matched ankylosing spondylitis synovial fluid. Seemingly distinctive of ankylosing spondylitis blood was a TCR beta motif formed by eight highly homologous variants. Researchers report that disease-linked clones proved CD8+ and relatively rare in peripheral blood.

Sequenced sample: blood, either unsorted or a sorted T cell fraction (not recorded which). This TCR came from a female donor with ankylosing spondylitis or in good health (not recorded which). The rearrangement links TRBV29-1 to TRBJ2-4; maybe TRBD2 (6 bases). The CDR3 DNA sequence: TGCAGCGTCGCGGGGCTAGCCAAAAACATTCAGTACTTC. Protein sequence: CSVAGLAKNIQYF.